This T cell receptor (beta chain) was sequenced in a study of PD-1 blockade in mismatch repair-deficient tumors. Regarding the study as a whole: Tumor-resident clones, often undetectable pretreatment in blood, expanded then contracted after pembrolizumab.

Trimming removed 1 base from V and 5 bases from J, with 12 bases in between. CDR1 is MGHRA, CDR2 YSYEKL, per germline. The CDR3 is 15 amino acids. This clone was seen more than once but under ten times. The target antigen is unknown. Profiled with immunoSEQ multiplex PCR; TCRdb holds only in-frame clones, not every one. Of 100,000 or so clones in the sample, about four fifths were seen once. Every patient had mismatch repair deficiency by PCR or immunohistochemistry. This chain joins TRBV4-1 and TRBJ2-1; tentative D call: TRBD2 (6 bases). The sample was peripheral blood, taken around 8 months after starting pembrolizumab. The receptor was isolated from an adult with mismatch repair-deficient cancer. CDR3 loop: CASSQVALADNEQFF. The DNA of the CDR3 is TGCGCCAGCAGCCAAGTGGCACTAGCAGACAATGAGCAGTTCTTC.